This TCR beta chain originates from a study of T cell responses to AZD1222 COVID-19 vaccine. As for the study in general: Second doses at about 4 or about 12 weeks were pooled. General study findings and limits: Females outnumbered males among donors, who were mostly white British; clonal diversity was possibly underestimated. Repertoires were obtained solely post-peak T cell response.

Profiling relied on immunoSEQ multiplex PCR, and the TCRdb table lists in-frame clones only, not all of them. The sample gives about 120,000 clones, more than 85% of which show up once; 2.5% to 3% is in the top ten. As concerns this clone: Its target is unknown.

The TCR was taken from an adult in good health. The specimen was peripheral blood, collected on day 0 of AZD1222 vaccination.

CDR3: CASSFSTGPYEQYF. CDR3 DNA sequence: TGTGCCAGCAGCTTCAGTACAGGACCCTACGAGCAGTACTTC. The chain uses TRBV5-8 and TRBJ2-7; D might be TRBD1 (5 bases). Deletions cut 2 bases from V and 2 bases from J, with 11 bases between. CDR1 and CDR2 from the germline V gene are SGHTS and YDEGEE. The length of the CDR3 is 14 residues.